The 25 T cell receptor beta chains below come from one sample, sequenced in a study of blood T cell repertoires in COVID-19. The repertoire was sequenced with immunoSEQ multiplex PCR; TCRdb's copy has only in-frame clones and lacks some. Of around 100,000 clones in the sample, just under 80% were seen once. Specimen: peripheral blood. The receptors were gathered from a man in his 70s with active or convalescent COVID-19.

The chain employs TRBV7-2 and TRBJ2-5; no clear D. Trimming pared 2 bases from V and 2 bases from J, leaving 9 bases between. Germline CDR1 and CDR2: SGHTA and FQGNSA. CDR3 length: 14 amino acids. CDR3 region: CASSLIGAQETQYF. CDR3 coding DNA: TGTGCCAGCAGCTTAATCGGTGCTCAAGAGACCCAGTACTTC.

This chain joins TRBV9 and TRBJ2-7; TRBD2 matches 9 bases. With V trimmed by 0 bases and J by 2 bases, 3 bases remained unmatched. This CDR3 spans 15 amino acids. Germline assignment: CDR1 SGDLS and CDR2 YYNGEE. In DNA form, the CDR3 reads TGTGCCAGCAGCGTAGGGGCTAGCGGGGCCTACGAGCAGTACTTC. Encoded protein: CASSVGASGAYEQYF.

This clone was seen once. The chain uses TRBV19 and TRBJ2-4, with TRBD2 as a possible D gene (6 bases). CDR3 size: 16 residues. Germline CDR1 and CDR2: LNHDA and SQIVND (reference sequence). Trimming took 4 bases from V and 1 from J, leaving 14 bases between them. CDR3 bases: TGTGCCAGTAGTAATATTCGGGGGTCGGCCAAAAACATTCAGTACTTC. This gives the protein CASSNIRGSAKNIQYF.

This chain joins TRBV2 and TRBJ2-3; D might be TRBD2 (5 bases). This CDR3 comprises 15 residues. The V end lost 6 bases, the J end lost 2 bases, and 15 bases lay between the germline ends. Germline V CDR1 and CDR2: SNHLY, FYNNEI. The chain's CDR3 is CASSRGAEPTDTQYF. Written as DNA, the CDR3 is TGTGCCAGCAGCCGGGGTGCAGAACCCACAGATACGCAGTATTTT.

This chain uses TRBV27 with TRBJ1-2; perhaps TRBD1 as D (5 bases). The CDR3 has 15 amino acids. In germline, CDR1 is MNHEY, CDR2 SMNVEV (reference sequence). The ends were cut back, 5 bases at V and 8 bases at J, with 21 bases in the middle. The CDR3 bases are TGTGCCAGCAGTCCCTCTAACGAAAAAGCAGGGGGCTACACCTTC. Translating it yields CASSPSNEKAGGYTF.

This chain joins TRBV10-3 and TRBJ1-6; D gene uncertain. The CDR3 has 16 amino acids. Germline CDR1 reads ENHRY; CDR2 reads SYGVKD. V was pared by 3 bases and J by 7 bases, with 16 bases between. The chain's CDR3 is CAISDEGSVRNSPLHF. The CDR3 DNA sequence: TGTGCCATCAGTGACGAGGGTTCGGTCCGGAATTCACCCCTCCACTTT.

The chain couples TRBV29-1 to TRBJ1-1; 11 bases are a match to TRBD1. This CDR3 region has 15 residues. Germline trimming cut 6 bases from V and 10 bases from J; bases unmatched to any gene: 16. The germline gives CDR1 SQVTM, CDR2 ANQGSEA. The CDR3 protein is CSVSPTWTGGAGAFF. CDR3 DNA: TGCAGCGTGTCCCCGACCTGGACAGGGGGCGCAGGAGCTTTCTTT.

This clone was observed a handful of times. The chain employs TRBV12-3 or TRBV12-4 and TRBJ1-5, with a tentative D call TRBD1 (5 bases). V lost 2 bases, J lost 5 bases, and 7 bases lay in between. The CDR3 is 13 residues long. The CDR3 sequence: CASSLNRYQPQHF. CDR3 DNA: TGTGCCAGCAGTTTAAACAGGTATCAGCCCCAGCATTTT.

The chain combines TRBV2 with TRBJ1-1, with D unresolved. The V and J ends lost 3 bases and 3 bases respectively, with 11 bases between them. The CDR3 consists of 14 residues. Looked up from germline, CDR1 is SNHLY and CDR2 is FYNNEI. CDR3 coding DNA: TGTGCCAGCAGTGACAGAGGGCACCACACTGAAGCTTTCTTT. This sequence encodes CASSDRGHHTEAFF. Full variable domain (rest looked up from reference TRBV2 and TRBJ1-1): EPEVTQTPSHQVTQMGQEVILRCVPISNHLYFYWYRQILGQKVEFLVSFYNNEISEKSEIFDDQFSVERPDGSNFTLKIRSTKLEDSAMYFCASSDRGHHTEAFFGQGTRLTVV.

The chain is built from TRBV19 and TRBJ1-2; the match to TRBD1 covers 9 bases. CDR1 and CDR2 from the germline V gene are LNHDA and SQIVND (reference sequence). Trimming took 7 bases from V and 6 from J; bases not matched to a gene: 6. This CDR3 contains 13 residues. Written as DNA, the CDR3 is TGTGCCAGTACCCGGGGACAGGGAAATGGCTACACCTTC. It is translated as CASTRGQGNGYTF.

The chain combines TRBV7-2 with TRBJ2-7, with 9 bases lining up with TRBD2. In germline, CDR1 is SGHTA, CDR2 FQGNSA. CDR3 length: 17 amino acids. The trim removed 2 bases at V and 4 bases at J, leaving 12 bases unmatched. The DNA of the CDR3 is TGTGCCAGCAGCTTAAGGGTCGTGGGCGGGAGGGGTTACGAGCAGTACTTC. This gives the protein CASSLRVVGGRGYEQYF.

This rearrangement joins TRBV3-1 (or the pseudogene TRBV3-2) to TRBJ2-6; tentatively, D is TRBD1 (6 bases). CDR1 is LGHDT and CDR2 is YNNKEL in the germline V gene (reference sequence). The CDR3 has 16 residues. V lost 4 bases, J lost 0 bases, and 10 bases lay in between. CDR3 sequence: CASSRGRSSGANVLTF. In DNA, the CDR3 is TGTGCCAGCAGCCGGGGGCGGAGCTCTGGGGCCAACGTCCTGACTTTC.

This clone was observed once. This sequence joins TRBV3-1 (or the pseudogene TRBV3-2) and TRBJ1-1; D ambiguous. CDR1 LGHDT and CDR2 YNNKEL come from the germline V gene (reference sequence). The CDR3 has 16 amino acids. The V end lost 3 bases, the J end lost 2 bases, and 16 bases lay between the germline ends. The CDR3 here is CASSHLDPQANTEAFF. DNA of the CDR3: TGTGCCAGCAGCCATCTTGATCCTCAAGCAAACACTGAAGCTTTCTTT.

The chain combines TRBV5-5 with TRBJ2-1; 9 nucleotides align to TRBD1. Germline trimming cut 4 bases from V and 4 bases from J; bases unmatched to any gene: 9. Germline CDR1 reads SGHKS; CDR2 reads YYEKEE (reference sequence). This CDR3 has 16 amino acids. The DNA for the CDR3 is TGTGCCAGCAGCCCTAGGACAGGGGCCTTATACAATGAGCAGTTCTTC. This sequence encodes CASSPRTGALYNEQFF.

This chain links TRBV29-1 with TRBJ1-1; 8 nucleotides align to TRBD1. Germline values: CDR1 SQVTM, CDR2 ANQGSEA. The CDR3 is 14 amino acids. The J segment lost 2 bases and the V segment lost 6 bases, leaving 8 bases of the junction unmatched. The DNA for the CDR3 is TGCAGCGTAAAGACAGGGGACATAAACACTGAAGCTTTCTTT. Protein sequence: CSVKTGDINTEAFF.

V usage is TRBV6-5 and J usage is TRBJ1-3, with TRBD1 matching 9 bases. The CDR3 totals 15 residues. CDR1 is MNHEY and CDR2 is SVGAGI in the germline V gene. V lost 4 bases and J lost 4; bases outside the gene matches: 5. The CDR3 coding sequence is TGTGCCAGCAGTTCCGGACAGGGGTCAGGAAACACCATATATTTT. This translates into CASSSGQGSGNTIYF.

The CDR3 region is CASSFFGGSPLHF. In DNA, the CDR3 is TGCGCCAGCAGCTTCTTTGGGGGGTCACCCCTCCACTTT. V usage is TRBV5-1 and J usage is TRBJ1-6, with D possibly matching TRBD1 (5 bases). Germline assignment: CDR1 SGHRS and CDR2 YFSETQ. With 2 bases removed from V and 10 bases from J, the gap between germline ends came to 10 bases. The CDR3 spans 13 residues.

The chain has TRBV7-2 and TRBJ2-1; 9 bases fit TRBD2. The ends lost 3 bases at V and 9 bases at J; junction bases unmatched: 9. CDR3 size: 15 residues. Germline-derived CDR1 and CDR2 are SGHTA and FQGNSA. The CDR3 region is CASSFTGTSIGEQFF. The CDR3 region has the DNA TGTGCCAGCAGCTTCACCGGGACTAGCATCGGTGAGCAGTTCTTC.

Regarding this clone: The sample has other DNA sequences that encode this CDR3 too. This chain joins TRBV24-1 and TRBJ2-1, with 10 nucleotides matching TRBD2. Germline V gives CDR1 KGHDR, CDR2 SFDVKD. The CDR3 runs to 16 residues. V was pared by 3 bases and J by 0 bases, with 1 base of the junction left unmatched. The CDR3 sequence: CATSDRLAGSYNEQFF. The CDR3 DNA reads as TGTGCCACCAGTGATAGACTAGCGGGCTCCTACAATGAGCAGTTCTTC.

The CDR3 bases are TGCGCCAGCAGCCCGAATCTAGCGGGGGGCTTGACCGGGGAGCTGTTTTTT. This encodes CASSPNLAGGLTGELFF. This rearrangement joins TRBV5-1 to TRBJ2-2; 11 bases are a match to TRBD2. This CDR3 has 17 residues. From germline, CDR1 is SGHRS and CDR2 YFSETQ. V lost 4 bases and J lost 5; bases outside the gene matches: 10.

V gene TRBV10-3 combines with J gene TRBJ1-2; TRBD1 matches 8 bases. The CDR3 consists of 15 residues. CDR1 is ENHRY, CDR2 SYGVKD, per germline. The V and J ends lost 6 bases and 4 bases, in that order; junction bases with no gene match: 10. The CDR3 nucleotides read TGTGCCATCAGCCTGGGACAGGCGGGCGCCTATGGCTACACCTTC. Amino acids: CAISLGQAGAYGYTF.

The CDR3 bases are TGCAGCGCTGGGGCGGGGGCGTTGCTGGGGACTGAAGCTTTCTTT. Amino acids: CSAGAGALLGTEAFF. The chain links TRBV29-1 to TRBJ1-1, with D maybe TRBD1 (6 bases). CDR3 length: 15 residues. Trimming left V 7 bases short and J 5 bases short, with 23 bases between. Germline V gene data show CDR1 as SQVTM and CDR2 as ANQGSEA.

V is TRBV14 and J is TRBJ2-3, with 13 bases aligning to TRBD2. V shed 3 bases and J 5 bases; nucleotides not matched to a gene: 8. CDR1 is SGHDN and CDR2 is FVKESK in the germline V gene. The CDR3 runs to 17 residues. The CDR3 spells CASSHPWTSGRKDTQYF. CDR3 nucleotide sequence: TGTGCCAGCAGCCACCCTTGGACTAGCGGGAGAAAAGATACGCAGTATTTT.

This clone was counted only a few times. This chain connects TRBV6-9 to TRBJ2-7; possible D gene TRBD1, 6 bases. The germline gives CDR1 MNHGY, CDR2 SVAAGI. This CDR3 has 22 amino acids. V was pared by 8 bases and J by 2 bases, with 40 bases between. The CDR3 region has the DNA TGTGCCAGCCGCTTCTGGACAGATCTAGGCCTACGAGTAGGACATCCGGCCTACGAGCAGTACTTC. Translation gives CASRFWTDLGLRVGHPAYEQYF.

CDR3 in amino acids: CASSQDAVAGPSTSYNEQFF. In DNA form, the CDR3 reads TGCGCCAGCAGCCAAGATGCGGTAGCGGGACCATCGACCTCCTACAATGAGCAGTTCTTC. This sequence joins TRBV4-3 and TRBJ2-1, with 8 bases identical to TRBD2. CDR1 and CDR2 (germline): LGHNA, YSLEER. The CDR3 is 20 residues long. Losses at the gene ends were 0 bases for V and 0 bases for J; bases not matched to a gene: 13.